The 18 T cell receptor beta chains presented below share a single source sample, sequenced in a study of graft-versus-host responses after intestinal transplantation. Clones were sequenced by immunoSEQ multiplex PCR, and TCRdb holds only the in-frame ones, with some missing. The sample lists some 110,000 clones; approximately 90% were seen once. The antigens of these receptors remain unknown. The sequenced sample was unstimulated CD4+ T cells sorted from spleen or lymph node cells, obtained before intestinal transplant. The receptors stem from a human donor who received an intestinal transplant.

The J gene is TRBJ1-4, the V gene TRBV2, with 9 bases identical to TRBD1. The length of the CDR3 is 16 residues. Germline-derived CDR1 and CDR2 are SNHLY and FYNNEI. V gave up 4 bases and J gave up 11 bases; unmatched junction bases: 14. This chain's CDR3 is CASSGGNWGQGSKLFF. Written as DNA, the CDR3 is TGTGCCAGCAGTGGGGGGAATTGGGGACAGGGATCGAAACTGTTTTTT. Variable domain in full (rest from reference TRBV2 and TRBJ1-4): EPEVTQTPSHQVTQMGQEVILRCVPISNHLYFYWYRQILGQKVEFLVSFYNNEISEKSEIFDDQFSVERPDGSNFTLKIRSTKLEDSAMYFCASSGGNWGQGSKLFFGSGTQLSVL.

The chain employs TRBV29-1 and TRBJ2-1, with 7 bases fitting TRBD1. The CDR3 covers 16 residues. CDR1 is SQVTM and CDR2 is ANQGSEA in the germline V gene. The V segment lost 3 bases and the J segment 6 bases; nucleotides outside the gene matches: 14. The CDR3 DNA reads as TGCAGCGTTGAGATCAGGCAGGGGGTTCCCAGCAATGAGCAGTTCTTC. It codes for CSVEIRQGVPSNEQFF.

The rearrangement links TRBV15 to TRBJ2-1; 7 bases map to TRBD2. The CDR3 sequence is 13 residues long. The ends lost 7 bases at V and 2 bases at J; junction bases unmatched: 2. Germline V CDR1 and CDR2: LNHNV, YYDKDF (reference sequence). Here the CDR3 DNA reads TGTGCCACCAAGGCGGGAGCCTACAATGAGCAGTTCTTC. Translating gives CATKAGAYNEQFF.

This rearrangement joins TRBV28 to TRBJ1-4; TRBD1 is a possible D gene (5 bases). Trimming took off 5 bases at V and 0 bases at J, with 13 bases between the two ends. This CDR3 has 16 residues. The germline gives CDR1 MDHEN, CDR2 SYDVKM. Here the CDR3 reads CASSHGTLATNEKLFF. The CDR3, as DNA: TGTGCCAGCAGTCACGGGACTCTCGCAACTAATGAAAAACTGTTTTTT.

The chain has TRBV27 and TRBJ1-2; TRBD1 is a possible D gene (6 bases). V was trimmed by 7 bases and J by 8 bases, leaving 20 bases between them. Germline V gene sequence: CDR1 MNHEY, CDR2 SMNVEV (reference sequence). There are 14 residues in the CDR3. CDR3 sequence reads: CASKKGVGSYGYTF. The CDR3 coding sequence is TGTGCCAGCAAGAAGGGGGTTGGGAGTTACGGCTACACCTTC.

The chain employs TRBV11-2 and TRBJ2-5, with 9 positions matching TRBD1. The CDR3 length is 15 residues. Germline lookup yields CDR1 SGHAT and CDR2 FQNNGV. The trim removed 8 bases at V and 4 bases at J, leaving 11 bases unmatched. The CDR3 protein is CASRRIQGAGETQYF. The CDR3 nucleotides are TGTGCCAGCCGAAGGATACAGGGGGCGGGAGAGACCCAGTACTTC.

This chain links TRBV19 with TRBJ2-1, with 11 bases identical to TRBD2. V shed 9 bases, J shed 3 bases, and the junction held 7 bases outside the gene matches. Germline V gene data show CDR1 as LNHDA and CDR2 as SQIVND (reference sequence). This CDR3 comprises 15 residues. CDR3 sequence: CASLRTSGGYNEQFF. The CDR3 DNA is TGTGCCAGCCTTAGAACTAGCGGGGGCTACAATGAGCAGTTCTTC.

The chain employs TRBV6-4 and TRBJ1-6; D is possibly TRBD1 (5 bases). Looked up from germline, CDR1 is MRHNA and CDR2 is SNTAGT. This CDR3 is 12 amino acids long. Trimming stripped 5 bases from V and 8 bases from J, with 7 bases between. CDR3 amino acids: CASSFRDSPLHF. The CDR3 coding sequence is TGTGCCAGCAGTTTCAGGGATTCACCCCTCCACTTT.

J is TRBJ1-2 and V is TRBV28; D gene unclear. V shed 5 bases and J shed 1 base, with 17 bases lying between them. Germline assignment: CDR1 MDHEN and CDR2 SYDVKM. The CDR3 spans 16 residues. The CDR3 DNA sequence: TGTGCCAGCAGTCCGCCCCAGGCGTCCCTTAACTATGGCTACACCTTC. Its protein is CASSPPQASLNYGYTF.

The V gene is TRBV5-1, the J gene TRBJ2-2; D gene uncertain. Germline assignment: CDR1 SGHRS and CDR2 YFSETQ. The CDR3 is 16 residues long. V shed 0 bases and J shed 1 base, with 10 bases lying between them. The CDR3: CASSLEVGRNTGELFF. The CDR3, as DNA: TGCGCCAGCAGCTTGGAGGTGGGCAGGAACACCGGGGAGCTGTTTTTT.

The rearrangement uses TRBV11-2 and TRBJ2-6; TRBD1 matches 7 bases. J gave up 0 bases and V 6 bases, and 2 bases lay outside the gene matches. There are 15 residues in the CDR3. In germline, CDR1 is SGHAT, CDR2 FQNNGV. CDR3 nucleotide sequence: TGTGCCAGCAGGACAGGGTTCTCTGGGGCCAACGTCCTGACTTTC. Encoded protein: CASRTGFSGANVLTF.

The chain links TRBV5-1 to TRBJ2-7, with D unclear. Germline V lookup: CDR1 SGHRS, CDR2 YFSETQ. The CDR3 runs to 15 residues. The V end was cut by 4 bases, the J end by 5 bases, with 19 bases between. CDR3 in DNA: TGCGCCAGCAGCGCCGACTTACTCGACTTAAACGAGCAGTACTTC. It codes for CASSADLLDLNEQYF.

V gene TRBV4-1 combines with J gene TRBJ1-2; D is undetermined. V lost 1 base to trimming and J lost 4 bases, with 4 bases between them. CDR3 length: 12 amino acids. From germline, CDR1 is MGHRA and CDR2 YSYEKL. Here the CDR3 reads CASSQGLYGYTF. Here the CDR3 DNA reads TGCGCCAGCAGCCAAGGGCTCTATGGCTACACCTTC.

The CDR3 bases are TGTGCCAGCAGCTTGGACAGGGGCGATGAGCAGTTCTTC. Its protein is CASSLDRGDEQFF. This chain links TRBV5-4 with TRBJ2-1; TRBD1 agrees at 7 bases. V was pared by 0 bases and J by 8 bases, with 2 bases of the junction left unmatched. Per the germline V gene, CDR1 is SGHNT and CDR2 is YYREEE (reference sequence). CDR3 length: 13 residues.

This chain joins TRBV7-2 and TRBJ2-1, with 10 bases matching TRBD1. This CDR3 is 15 amino acids long. Per the germline V gene, CDR1 is SGHTA and CDR2 is FQGNSA. V shed 3 bases, J shed 7 bases, and the junction held 6 bases outside the gene matches. The CDR3 reads CASSFRDRGGNEQFF. The CDR3 bases are TGTGCCAGCAGCTTCCGGGACAGGGGAGGGAATGAGCAGTTCTTC.

CDR3 DNA sequence: TGTGCCAGCAGCTTGACAGGGGAAGGCTATGGCTACACCTTC. Its protein is CASSLTGEGYGYTF. The rearrangement links TRBV7-6 to TRBJ1-2, with 8 bases that match TRBD1. This CDR3 comprises 14 residues. The J segment lost 4 bases and the V segment lost 3 bases, leaving 4 bases of the junction unmatched. Per the germline V gene, CDR1 is SGHVS and CDR2 is FNYEAQ. Full variable domain (outside the CDR3, taken from reference TRBV7-6 and TRBJ1-2): GAGVSQSPRYKVTKRGQDVALRCDPISGHVSLYWYRQALGQGPEFLTYFNYEAQQDKSGLPNDRFSAERPEGSISTLTIQRTEQRDSAMYRCASSLTGEGYGYTFGSGTRLTVV.

The V and J genes are TRBV27 and TRBJ1-5; perhaps TRBD1 as D (6 bases). The V gene lost 3 bases and the J gene lost 2 bases, with 14 bases spanning the gap. The CDR3 length is 16 residues. In germline, CDR1 is MNHEY, CDR2 SMNVEV (reference sequence). The CDR3 nucleotides read TGTGCCAGCAGTTTCCGGGGGGCGCGGGGCAATCAGCCCCAGCATTTT. Translating it yields CASSFRGARGNQPQHF.

This chain connects TRBV5-1 to TRBJ2-2, with TRBD2 identical over 8 bases. CDR1 SGHRS and CDR2 YFSETQ come from the germline V gene. This CDR3 region has 16 residues. Trimming removed 2 bases from V and 4 bases from J; junction bases left unmatched: 7. CDR3 loop: CASSLSGLAGTGELFF. The DNA of the CDR3 is TGCGCCAGCAGCTTAAGTGGACTAGCAGGCACCGGGGAGCTGTTTTTT.